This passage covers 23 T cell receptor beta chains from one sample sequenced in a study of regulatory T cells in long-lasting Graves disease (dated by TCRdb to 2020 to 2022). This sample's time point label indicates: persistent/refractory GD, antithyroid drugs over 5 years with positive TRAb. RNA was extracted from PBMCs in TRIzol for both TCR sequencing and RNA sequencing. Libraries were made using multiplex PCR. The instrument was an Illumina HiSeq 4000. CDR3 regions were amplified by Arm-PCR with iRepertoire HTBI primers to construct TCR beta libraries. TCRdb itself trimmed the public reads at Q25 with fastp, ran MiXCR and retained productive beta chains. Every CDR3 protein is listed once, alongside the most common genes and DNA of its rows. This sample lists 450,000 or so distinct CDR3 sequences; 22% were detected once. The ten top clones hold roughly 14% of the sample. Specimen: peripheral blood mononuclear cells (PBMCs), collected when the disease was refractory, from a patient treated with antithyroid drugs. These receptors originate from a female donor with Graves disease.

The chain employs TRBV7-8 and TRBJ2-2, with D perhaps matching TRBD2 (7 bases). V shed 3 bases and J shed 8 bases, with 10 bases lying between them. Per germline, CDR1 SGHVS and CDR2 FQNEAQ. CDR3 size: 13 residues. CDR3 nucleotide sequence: TGTGCCAGCAGCTTCGGGGGGCGGGGGGAGCTGTTTTTT. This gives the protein CASSFGGRGELFF.

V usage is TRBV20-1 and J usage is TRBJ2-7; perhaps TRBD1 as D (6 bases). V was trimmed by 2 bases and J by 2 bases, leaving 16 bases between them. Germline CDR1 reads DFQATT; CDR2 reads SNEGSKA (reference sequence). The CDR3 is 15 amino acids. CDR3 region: CSARPRQQGTYEQYF. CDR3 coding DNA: TGCAGTGCTAGACCGAGACAACAGGGCACCTACGAGCAGTACTTC.

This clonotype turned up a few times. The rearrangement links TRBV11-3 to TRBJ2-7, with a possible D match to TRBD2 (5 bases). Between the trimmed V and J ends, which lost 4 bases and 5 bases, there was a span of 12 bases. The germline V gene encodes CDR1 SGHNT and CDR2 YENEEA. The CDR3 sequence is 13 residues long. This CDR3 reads CASSSRGADEQYF. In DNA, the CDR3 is TGTGCCAGCAGCTCCCGGGGAGCCGACGAGCAGTACTTC.

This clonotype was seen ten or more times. The CDR3 spells CASAPPLGPRAYEQYF. As DNA, the CDR3 is TGTGCCAGCGCCCCGCCTCTGGGACCTAGGGCCTACGAGCAGTACTTC. This chain connects TRBV28 to TRBJ2-7; perhaps D is TRBD1 or TRBD2 (5 bases each). Germline CDR1 reads MDHEN; CDR2 reads SYDVKM. The CDR3 is 16 residues long. With 8 bases removed from V and 2 bases from J, the gap between germline ends came to 22 bases.

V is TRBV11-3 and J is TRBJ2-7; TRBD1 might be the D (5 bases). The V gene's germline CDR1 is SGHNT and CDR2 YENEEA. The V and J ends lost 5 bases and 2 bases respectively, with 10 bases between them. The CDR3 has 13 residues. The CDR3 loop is CASSIQGTYEQYF. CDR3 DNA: TGTGCCAGCAGCATCCAGGGTACCTACGAGCAGTACTTC.

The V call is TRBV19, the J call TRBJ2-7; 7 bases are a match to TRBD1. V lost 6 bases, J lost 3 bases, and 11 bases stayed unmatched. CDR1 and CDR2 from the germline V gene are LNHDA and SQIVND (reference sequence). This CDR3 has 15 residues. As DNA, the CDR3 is TGTGCCAGTAGCCCCCCGGGACAGAGATTCTACGAGCAGTACTTC. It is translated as CASSPPGQRFYEQYF.

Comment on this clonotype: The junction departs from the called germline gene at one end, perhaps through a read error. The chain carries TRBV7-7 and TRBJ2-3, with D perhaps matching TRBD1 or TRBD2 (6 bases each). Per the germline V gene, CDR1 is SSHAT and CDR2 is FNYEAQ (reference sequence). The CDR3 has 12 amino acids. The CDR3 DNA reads TGTGCTAGCAGGGGAGGACGGCATACGCAGTATTTT. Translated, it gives CASRGGRHTQYF.

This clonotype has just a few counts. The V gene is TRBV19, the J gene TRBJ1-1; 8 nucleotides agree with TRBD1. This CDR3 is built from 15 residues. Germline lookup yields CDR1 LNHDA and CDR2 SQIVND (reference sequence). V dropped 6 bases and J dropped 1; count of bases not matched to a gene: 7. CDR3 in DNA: TGTGCCAGTAGCAAGACAGGGGTTAAGAACACTGAAGCTTTCTTT. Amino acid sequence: CASSKTGVKNTEAFF.

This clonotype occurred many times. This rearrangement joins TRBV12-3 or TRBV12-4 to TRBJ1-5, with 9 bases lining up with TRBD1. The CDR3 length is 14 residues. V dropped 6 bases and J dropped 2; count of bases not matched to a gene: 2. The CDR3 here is CASRGQGGNQPQHF. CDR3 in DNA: TGTGCCAGCAGGGGACAGGGAGGCAATCAGCCCCAGCATTTT.

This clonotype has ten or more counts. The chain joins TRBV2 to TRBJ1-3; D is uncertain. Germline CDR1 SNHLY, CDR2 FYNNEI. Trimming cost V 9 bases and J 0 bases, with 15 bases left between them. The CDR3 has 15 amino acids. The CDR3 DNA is TGTGCCAGGTTTACAGCGCCTTCCTCTGGAAACACCATATATTTT. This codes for CARFTAPSSGNTIYF.

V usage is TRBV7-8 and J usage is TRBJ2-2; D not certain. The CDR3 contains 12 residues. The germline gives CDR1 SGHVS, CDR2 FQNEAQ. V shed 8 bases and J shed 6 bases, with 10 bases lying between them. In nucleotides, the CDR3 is TGTGCCAGCGGCAACGCGGCCGGGGAGCTGTTTTTT. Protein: CASGNAAGELFF.

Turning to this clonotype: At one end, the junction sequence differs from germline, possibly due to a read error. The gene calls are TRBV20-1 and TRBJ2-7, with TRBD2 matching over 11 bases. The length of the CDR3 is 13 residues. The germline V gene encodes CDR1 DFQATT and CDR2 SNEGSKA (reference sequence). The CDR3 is CGARLAGRYEQYF. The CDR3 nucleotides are TGCGGTGCTAGACTAGCGGGACGCTACGAGCAGTACTTC.

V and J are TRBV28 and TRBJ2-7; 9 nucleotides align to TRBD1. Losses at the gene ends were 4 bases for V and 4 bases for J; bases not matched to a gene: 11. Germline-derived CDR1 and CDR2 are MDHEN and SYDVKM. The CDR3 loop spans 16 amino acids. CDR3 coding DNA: TGTGCCAGCAGTTCCTCCGGGACAGGGATAGGATACGAGCAGTACTTC. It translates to CASSSSGTGIGYEQYF.

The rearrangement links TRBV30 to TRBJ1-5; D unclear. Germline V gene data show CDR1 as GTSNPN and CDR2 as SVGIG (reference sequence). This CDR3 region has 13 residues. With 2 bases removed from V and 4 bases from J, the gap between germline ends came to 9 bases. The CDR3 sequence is CAWSSPGNQPQHF. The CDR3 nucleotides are TGTGCCTGGAGTAGTCCCGGTAATCAGCCCCAGCATTTT.

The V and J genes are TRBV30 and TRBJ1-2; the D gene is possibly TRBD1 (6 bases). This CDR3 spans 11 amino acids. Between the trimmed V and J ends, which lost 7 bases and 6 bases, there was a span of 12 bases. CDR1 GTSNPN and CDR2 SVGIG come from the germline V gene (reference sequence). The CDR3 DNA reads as TGTGCCTCTATCAGGGGTCATGGCTACACCTTC. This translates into CASIRGHGYTF.

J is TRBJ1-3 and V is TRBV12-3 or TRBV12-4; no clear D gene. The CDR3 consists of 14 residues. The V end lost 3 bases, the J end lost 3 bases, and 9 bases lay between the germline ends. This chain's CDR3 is CASSLGGFGNTIYF. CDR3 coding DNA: TGTGCCAGCAGTTTGGGAGGGTTTGGAAACACCATATATTTT.

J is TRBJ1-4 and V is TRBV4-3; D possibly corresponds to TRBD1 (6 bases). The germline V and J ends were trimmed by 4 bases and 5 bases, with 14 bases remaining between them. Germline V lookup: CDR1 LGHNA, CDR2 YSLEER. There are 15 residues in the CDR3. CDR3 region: CASSPRTEKNEKLFF. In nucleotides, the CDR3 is TGCGCCAGCAGCCCCCGGACAGAGAAAAATGAAAAACTGTTTTTT.

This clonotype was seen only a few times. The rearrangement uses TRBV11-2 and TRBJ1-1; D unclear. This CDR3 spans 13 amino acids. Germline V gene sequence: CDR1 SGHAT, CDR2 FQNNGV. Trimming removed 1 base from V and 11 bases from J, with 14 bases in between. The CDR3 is CASSLAQQRGAFF. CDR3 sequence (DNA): TGTGCCAGCAGCTTAGCGCAACAGCGAGGTGCTTTCTTT.

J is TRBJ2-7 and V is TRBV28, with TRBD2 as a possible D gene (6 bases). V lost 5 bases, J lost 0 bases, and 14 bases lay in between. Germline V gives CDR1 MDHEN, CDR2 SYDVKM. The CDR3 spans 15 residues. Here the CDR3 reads CASSGYGRGSYEQYF. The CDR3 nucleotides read TGTGCCAGCAGTGGTTACGGGCGGGGCTCCTACGAGCAGTACTTC.

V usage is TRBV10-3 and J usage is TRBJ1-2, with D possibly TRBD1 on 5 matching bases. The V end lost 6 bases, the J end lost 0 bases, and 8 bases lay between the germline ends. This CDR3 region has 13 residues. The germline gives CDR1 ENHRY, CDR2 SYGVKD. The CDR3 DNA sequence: TGTGCCATCAGGACAGAGACTAACTATGGCTACACCTTC. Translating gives CAIRTETNYGYTF.

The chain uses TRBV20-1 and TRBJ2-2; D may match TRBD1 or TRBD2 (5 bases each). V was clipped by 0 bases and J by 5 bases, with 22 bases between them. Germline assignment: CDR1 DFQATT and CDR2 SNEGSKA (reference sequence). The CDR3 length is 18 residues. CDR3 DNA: TGCAGTGCTAGAGATCATGAGAGGGACCGGCTAGCTACCGGGGAGCTGTTTTTT. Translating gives CSARDHERDRLATGELFF.

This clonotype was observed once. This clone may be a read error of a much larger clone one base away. CDR3 loop: CSAGDEAGERETQYF. For the CDR3, the DNA is TGCAGTGCTGGAGATGAAGCGGGAGAGCGAGAGACCCAGTACTTC. J is TRBJ2-7 and V is TRBV20-1; 8 positions agree with TRBD2. The end of the DNA aligns better with TRBJ2-5, so the J call may be wrong. The germline CDR1 and CDR2 sequences are DFQATT and SNEGSKA (reference sequence). The CDR3 is 15 residues long.

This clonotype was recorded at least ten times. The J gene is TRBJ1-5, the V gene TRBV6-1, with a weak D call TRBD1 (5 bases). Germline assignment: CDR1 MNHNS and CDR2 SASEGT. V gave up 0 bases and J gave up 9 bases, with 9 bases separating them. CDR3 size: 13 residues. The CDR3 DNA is TGTGCCAGCAGTGAAGCGCTGGGGCTGCCCCAGCATTTT. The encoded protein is CASSEALGLPQHF.